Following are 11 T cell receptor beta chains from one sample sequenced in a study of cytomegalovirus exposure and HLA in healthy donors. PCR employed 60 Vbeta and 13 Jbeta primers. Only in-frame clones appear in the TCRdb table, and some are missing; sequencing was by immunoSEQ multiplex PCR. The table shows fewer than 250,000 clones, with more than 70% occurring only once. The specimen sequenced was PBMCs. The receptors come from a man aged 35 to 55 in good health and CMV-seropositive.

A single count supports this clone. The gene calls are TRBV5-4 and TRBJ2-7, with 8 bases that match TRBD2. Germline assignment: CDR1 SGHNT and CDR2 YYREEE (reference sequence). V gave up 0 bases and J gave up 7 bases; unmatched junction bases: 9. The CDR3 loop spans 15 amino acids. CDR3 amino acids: CASSLDTGGPGEQYF. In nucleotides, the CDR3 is TGTGCCAGCAGCTTGGATACGGGAGGGCCAGGGGAGCAGTACTTC.

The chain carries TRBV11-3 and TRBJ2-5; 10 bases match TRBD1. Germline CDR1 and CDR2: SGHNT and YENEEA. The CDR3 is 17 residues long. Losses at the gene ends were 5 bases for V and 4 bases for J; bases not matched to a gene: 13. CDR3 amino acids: CASSPGLQTGGVETQYF. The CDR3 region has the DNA TGTGCCAGCAGCCCCGGCCTTCAGACAGGGGGCGTAGAGACCCAGTACTTC.

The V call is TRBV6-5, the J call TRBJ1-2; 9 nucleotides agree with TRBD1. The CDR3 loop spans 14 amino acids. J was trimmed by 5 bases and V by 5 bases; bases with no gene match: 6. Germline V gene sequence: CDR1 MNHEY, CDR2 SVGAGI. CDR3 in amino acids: CASSRTGEGYGYTF. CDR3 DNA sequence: TGTGCCAGCAGTCGGACAGGGGAGGGGTATGGCTACACCTTC.

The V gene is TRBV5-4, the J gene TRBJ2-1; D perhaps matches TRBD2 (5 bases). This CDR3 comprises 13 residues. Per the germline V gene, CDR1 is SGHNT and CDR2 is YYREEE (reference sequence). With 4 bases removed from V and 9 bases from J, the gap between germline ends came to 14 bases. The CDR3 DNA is TGTGCCAGCAGCCCCGGGATGGTCCCTGAGCAGTTCTTC. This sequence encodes CASSPGMVPEQFF. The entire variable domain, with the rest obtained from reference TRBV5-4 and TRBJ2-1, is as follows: ETGVTQSPTHLIKTRGQQVTLRCSSQSGHNTVSWYQQALGQGPQFIFQYYREEENGRGNFPPRFSGLQFPNYSSELNVNALELDDSALYLCASSPGMVPEQFFGPGTRLTVL.

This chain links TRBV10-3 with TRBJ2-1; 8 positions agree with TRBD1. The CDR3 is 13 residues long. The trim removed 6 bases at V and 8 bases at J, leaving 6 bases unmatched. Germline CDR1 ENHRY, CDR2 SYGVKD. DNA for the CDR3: TGTGCCATCAGGAAGACAGGGGTCCATGAGCAGTTCTTC. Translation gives CAIRKTGVHEQFF.

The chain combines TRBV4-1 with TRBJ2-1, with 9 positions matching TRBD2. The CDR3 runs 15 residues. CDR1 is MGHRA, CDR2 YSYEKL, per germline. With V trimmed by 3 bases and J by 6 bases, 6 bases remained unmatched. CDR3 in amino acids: CASSHHRTSANEQFF. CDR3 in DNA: TGCGCCAGCAGCCACCATAGGACTAGCGCCAATGAGCAGTTCTTC.

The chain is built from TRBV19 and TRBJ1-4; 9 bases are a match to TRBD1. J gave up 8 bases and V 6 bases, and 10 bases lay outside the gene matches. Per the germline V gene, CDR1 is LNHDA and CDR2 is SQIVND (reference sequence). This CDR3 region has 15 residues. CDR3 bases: TGTGCCAGTAGGCTCCGACAGGGGGATAGAGAAAAACTGTTTTTT. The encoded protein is CASRLRQGDREKLFF.

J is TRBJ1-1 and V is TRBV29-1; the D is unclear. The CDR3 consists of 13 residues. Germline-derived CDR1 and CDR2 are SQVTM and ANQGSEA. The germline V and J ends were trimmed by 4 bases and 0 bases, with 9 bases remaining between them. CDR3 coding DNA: TGCAGCGTTGGGGCAGGTTTGAACACTGAAGCTTTCTTT. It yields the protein CSVGAGLNTEAFF.

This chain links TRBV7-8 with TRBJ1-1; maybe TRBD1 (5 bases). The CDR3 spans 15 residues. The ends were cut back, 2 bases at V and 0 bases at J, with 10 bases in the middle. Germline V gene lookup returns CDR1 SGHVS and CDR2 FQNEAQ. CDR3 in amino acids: CASSLRGSMNTEAFF. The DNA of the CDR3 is TGTGCCAGCAGCTTAAGGGGCAGCATGAACACTGAAGCTTTCTTT.

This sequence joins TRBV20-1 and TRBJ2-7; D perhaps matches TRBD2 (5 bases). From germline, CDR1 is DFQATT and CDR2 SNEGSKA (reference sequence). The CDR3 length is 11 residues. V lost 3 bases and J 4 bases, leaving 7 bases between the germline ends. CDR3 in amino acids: CSARDSYEQYF. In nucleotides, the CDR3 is TGCAGTGCTAGGGACTCTTACGAGCAGTACTTC.

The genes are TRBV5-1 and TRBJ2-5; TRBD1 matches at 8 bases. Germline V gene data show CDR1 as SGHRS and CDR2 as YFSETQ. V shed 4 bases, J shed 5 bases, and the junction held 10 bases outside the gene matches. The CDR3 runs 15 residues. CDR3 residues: CASSPTGVAVETQYF. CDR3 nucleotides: TGCGCCAGCAGCCCGACAGGGGTTGCCGTCGAGACCCAGTACTTC.